A single sample gave rise to the 19 T cell receptor beta chains below, sequenced in a study of somatic mutations in cytotoxic T cells in rheumatoid arthritis. TCRdb keeps only in-frame clones here, not all; method: immunoSEQ multiplex PCR. The sample carries 3,000 or so clones, around 85% recorded once. What was sequenced was CD8+ T cells sorted from blood. These receptors were collected from a woman in her fifties or sixties with rheumatoid arthritis.

This chain links TRBV30 with TRBJ1-1, with D maybe TRBD1 (6 bases). CDR1 GTSNPN and CDR2 SVGIG come from the germline V gene (reference sequence). Between the trimmed V and J ends, which lost 0 bases and 4 bases, there was a span of 9 bases. CDR3 size: 13 residues. DNA for the CDR3: TGTGCCTGGAGTGTAGGGGGACCCACTGAAGCTTTCTTT. Protein product: CAWSVGGPTEAFF.

The rearrangement joins TRBV2 to TRBJ1-4; D uncertain. Germline CDR1 is SNHLY and CDR2 is FYNNEI. The CDR3 consists of 14 residues. Trimming removed 7 bases from V and 5 bases from J, with 14 bases in between. CDR3 sequence: CASKGRAENEKLFF. As DNA, the CDR3 is TGTGCCAGCAAAGGGAGGGCCGAAAATGAAAAACTGTTTTTT.

The chain employs TRBV30 and TRBJ2-7; the D gene is possibly TRBD1 (6 bases). The V end was cut by 6 bases, the J end by 1 base, with 10 bases between. This CDR3 has 12 residues. CDR1 and CDR2 (germline): GTSNPN, SVGIG (reference sequence). The CDR3 coding sequence is TGTGCCTGTGACAGGCAGTCCTACGAGCAGTACTTC. It yields the protein CACDRQSYEQYF.

In its sample, this clone was seen a few times. The J gene is TRBJ1-4, the V gene TRBV6-1; 8 bases line up with TRBD1. With 3 bases clipped from V and 7 bases from J, the junction kept 10 bases outside the gene matches. Germline lookup yields CDR1 MNHNS and CDR2 SASEGT. The length of the CDR3 is 16 residues. This chain's CDR3 is CASSDPLRDRSEKLFF. The CDR3, as DNA: TGTGCCAGCAGTGATCCACTCCGGGACAGGTCTGAAAAACTGTTTTTT.

J is TRBJ2-7 and V is TRBV29-1, with 11 bases identical to TRBD2. The ends lost 3 bases at V and 2 bases at J; junction bases unmatched: 6. The CDR3 extends over 15 amino acids. The V gene's germline CDR1 is SQVTM and CDR2 ANQGSEA. CDR3 bases: TGCAGCGTTGAGGACCGACTAGCGGGGACCTACGAGCAGTACTTC. This sequence encodes CSVEDRLAGTYEQYF.

The rearrangement uses TRBV15 and TRBJ1-2, with D perhaps matching TRBD1 (6 bases). This CDR3 is built from 15 residues. Between the trimmed V and J ends, which lost 4 bases and 7 bases, there was a span of 19 bases. Germline V lookup: CDR1 LNHNV, CDR2 YYDKDF (reference sequence). Written as DNA, the CDR3 is TGTGCCACCAGCAATTCCCGGACAGAAATTGGTGGCTACACCTTC. Translating it yields CATSNSRTEIGGYTF.

This clone has just one count. The chain combines TRBV7-9 with TRBJ1-4, with D unclear. The V and J ends lost 3 bases and 0 bases respectively, with 11 bases between them. From germline, CDR1 is SEHNR and CDR2 FQNEAQ (reference sequence). The CDR3 totals 16 residues. The DNA of the CDR3 is TGTGCCAGCAGCTTGGGCCTGCGAACAACTAATGAAAAACTGTTTTTT. Protein product: CASSLGLRTTNEKLFF.

A word on this clone: A read error may account for a junction end that differs from germline. V gene TRBV28 combines with J gene TRBJ1-6, with 9 bases fitting TRBD1. The germline V gene encodes CDR1 MDHEN and CDR2 SYDVKM. The length of the CDR3 is 16 residues. CDR3 DNA sequence: TGTGCCAGCAGTTTATGGGGGACAGGGAATAATTCCCCCCTCCACTTT. Amino acids: CASSLWGTGNNSPLHF.

The chain carries TRBV14 and TRBJ2-2, with 13 bases lining up with TRBD2. The CDR3 loop spans 17 amino acids. Trimming at V came to 0 bases and at J to 4 bases, leaving 2 bases not matched to a gene. Germline-derived CDR1 and CDR2 are SGHDN and FVKESK. The CDR3 protein is CASSQDTSGGATGELFF. The CDR3 DNA reads TGTGCCAGCAGCCAAGATACTAGCGGGGGGGCCACCGGGGAGCTGTTTTTT.

The rearrangement uses TRBV13 and TRBJ1-1, with D perhaps TRBD1 (5 bases). Germline V gene sequence: CDR1 PRHDT, CDR2 FYEKMQ (reference sequence). V lost 5 bases and J 1 base, leaving 8 bases between the germline ends. The length of the CDR3 is 13 residues. The CDR3 bases are TGTGCCAGCAGCCTTACAGGGAACACTGAAGCTTTCTTT. Amino acid sequence: CASSLTGNTEAFF.

V and J are TRBV20-1 and TRBJ1-1; no reliable D call. This CDR3 contains 11 residues. Germline CDR1 reads DFQATT; CDR2 reads SNEGSKA (reference sequence). CDR3 in DNA: TGCAGCGTAACCCCGGACTCTGAAGCTTTCTTT. The encoded protein is CSVTPDSEAFF.

The rearrangement uses TRBV11-3 and TRBJ2-1, with 11 bases that match TRBD2. The CDR3 is 15 amino acids. V shed 2 bases, J shed 7 bases, and the junction held 4 bases outside the gene matches. CDR1 SGHNT and CDR2 YENEEA come from the germline V gene. CDR3 loop: CASSLTSGSLNEQFF. The CDR3 DNA is TGTGCCAGCAGCTTAACTAGCGGGAGCCTGAATGAGCAGTTCTTC.

The rearrangement links TRBV5-1 to TRBJ2-1; D call uncertain. The germline CDR1 and CDR2 sequences are SGHRS and YFSETQ. Trimming left V 5 bases short and J 2 bases short, with 5 bases between. The CDR3 contains 12 residues. CDR3 bases: TGCGCCAGCAGACTACCCTACAATGAGCAGTTCTTC. Its translation is CASRLPYNEQFF.

The chain recombines TRBV4-1 with TRBJ2-7, with a tentative D call TRBD2 (5 bases). Trimming took off 1 base at V and 4 bases at J, with 14 bases between the two ends. CDR3 size: 15 residues. The germline CDR1 and CDR2 sequences are MGHRA and YSYEKL. Written as DNA, the CDR3 is TGCGCCAGCAGCCAAGGGCCAGGCAGACTATACGAGCAGTACTTC. Amino acids: CASSQGPGRLYEQYF.

This clone was detected a few times. The chain uses TRBV6-5 and TRBJ2-7, with 8 bases fitting TRBD1. The CDR3 consists of 14 residues. V shed 4 bases and J 3 bases; nucleotides not matched to a gene: 5. The V gene's germline CDR1 is MNHEY and CDR2 SVGAGI. The DNA for the CDR3 is TGTGCCAGCAGTTCCGGGACAGGATTCTACGAGCAGTACTTC. It codes for CASSSGTGFYEQYF.

The rearrangement joins TRBV9 to TRBJ2-7; 10 positions agree with TRBD2. The CDR3 sequence is 16 residues long. Germline V gives CDR1 SGDLS, CDR2 YYNGEE. V trimming: 3 bases; J trimming: 0 bases; junction bases outside the gene matches: 6. This CDR3 is CASSDSGTSDSYEQYF. CDR3 DNA sequence: TGTGCCAGCAGCGACTCTGGGACTAGCGACTCCTACGAGCAGTACTTC. The whole variable domain, filled in from reference TRBV9 and TRBJ2-7, reads DSGVTQTPKHLITATGQRVTLRCSPRSGDLSVYWYQQSLDQGLQFLIQYYNGEERAKGNILERFSAQQFPDLHSELNLSSLELGDSALYFCASSDSGTSDSYEQYFGPGTRLTVT.

The chain has TRBV9 and TRBJ2-1, with 13 bases fitting TRBD2. CDR3 length equals 17 residues. CDR1 and CDR2 from the germline V gene are SGDLS and YYNGEE. With 0 bases clipped from V and 7 bases from J, the junction kept 7 bases outside the gene matches. The CDR3 sequence: CASSVAWGLAGRNEQFF. The CDR3 region has the DNA TGTGCCAGCAGCGTAGCATGGGGACTAGCGGGGAGGAATGAGCAGTTCTTC.

The count of this clone is one. This sequence joins TRBV11-2 and TRBJ2-7; 8 nucleotides line up with TRBD2. The CDR3 is 15 residues long. The V gene's germline CDR1 is SGHAT and CDR2 FQNNGV. V was pared by 3 bases and J by 3 bases, with 7 bases of the junction left unmatched. The CDR3 is CASSLSQAGVYEQYF. For the CDR3, the DNA is TGTGCCAGCAGCTTGTCTCAAGCGGGAGTCTACGAGCAGTACTTC.

This chain joins TRBV9 and TRBJ2-5; 9 positions agree with TRBD2. CDR1 SGDLS and CDR2 YYNGEE come from the germline V gene. CDR3 size: 15 residues. After removal of 4 bases from V and 5 bases from J, the junction contained 9 bases not matched to a gene. CDR3 nucleotides: TGTGCCAGCAGCCCAGGACTAGCGCGAAAGGAGACCCAGTACTTC. This codes for CASSPGLARKETQYF.